A selection of T cell receptor beta chains follows, all from one sample in a study of T cell repertoires in cytomegalovirus infection. TCRdb passed the reads through MiXCR, listing each CDR3 protein once. This sample carries 200,000 to 250,000 distinct CDR3 sequences, over 20% of them seen once, and the ten largest clones take about 18%. Sequencing was done on a sample of CD8+ T cells from PBMCs. The receptors originated from a human donor in good health (CMV status not recorded). Some clones in this sample may be carry-over from other donors' samples. Both conserved end residues are part of each CDR3. Fields, in order: J gene, V gene, clone size, CDR3 protein. Only part of the rows carry a size: once, few, many, or a class if the clone is expanded.

j_call: TRBJ1-6; v_call: TRBV14; clone_size: -; cdr3_aa: CASSQLKGLNSPLHF
j_call: TRBJ2-1; v_call: TRBV24-1; clone_size: few; cdr3_aa: CATSEGDNEQFF
j_call: TRBJ1-1; v_call: TRBV24-1; clone_size: -; cdr3_aa: CATSDLELTPGQGSEAFF
j_call: TRBJ1-1; v_call: TRBV13; clone_size: few; cdr3_aa: CASSLVGFGTEAFF
j_call: TRBJ1-2; v_call: TRBV5-4; clone_size: few; cdr3_aa: CASRLGADYGYTF
j_call: TRBJ1-6; v_call: TRBV28; clone_size: -; cdr3_aa: CASSPDRSYSPLHF
j_call: TRBJ1-2; v_call: TRBV5-1; clone_size: -; cdr3_aa: CASSLGQGQVNYGYTF
j_call: TRBJ2-7; v_call: TRBV12-3/TRBV12-4; clone_size: few; cdr3_aa: CASSSETLVNYEQYF
j_call: TRBJ2-1; v_call: TRBV2; clone_size: many; cdr3_aa: CARTGHPSSYNEQFF
j_call: TRBJ2-1; v_call: TRBV11-2; clone_size: many; cdr3_aa: CASSLVRLNEQFF
j_call: TRBJ2-5; v_call: TRBV7-9; clone_size: few; cdr3_aa: CASSDRDRPYQETQYF
j_call: TRBJ2-7; v_call: TRBV20-1; clone_size: -; cdr3_aa: CSARDRGRLYEQYF
j_call: TRBJ2-3; v_call: TRBV7-2; clone_size: many; cdr3_aa: CASSWTDGDTQYF
j_call: TRBJ2-1; v_call: TRBV20-1; clone_size: once; cdr3_aa: CSAQARGPYNEQFF
j_call: TRBJ2-5; v_call: TRBV7-7; clone_size: many; cdr3_aa: CASSLEAAGGQETQYF
j_call: TRBJ1-6; v_call: TRBV28; clone_size: few; cdr3_aa: CASSFSGVGPPLHF
j_call: TRBJ1-1; v_call: TRBV7-9; clone_size: few; cdr3_aa: CASSLEGARVTEAFF
j_call: TRBJ2-2; v_call: TRBV9; clone_size: -; cdr3_aa: CASSGPGTSGGTTGELFF
j_call: TRBJ2-3; v_call: TRBV7-6; clone_size: many; cdr3_aa: CASSLGGGADTQYF
j_call: TRBJ2-1; v_call: TRBV7-3; clone_size: few; cdr3_aa: CASSSNPSLAGGPLYDEQFF
j_call: TRBJ2-3; v_call: TRBV20-1; clone_size: -; cdr3_aa: CSATIPGQGPVTDTQYF
j_call: TRBJ2-1; v_call: TRBV7-9; clone_size: many; cdr3_aa: CASSFIERAGYNEQFF
j_call: TRBJ2-5; v_call: TRBV15; clone_size: few; cdr3_aa: CATSRVGVEETQYF
j_call: TRBJ1-1; v_call: TRBV5-1; clone_size: -; cdr3_aa: CASSPGPGTGPEAFF
j_call: TRBJ1-1; v_call: TRBV12-3/TRBV12-4; clone_size: -; cdr3_aa: CASSPTVAYTEAFF
j_call: TRBJ1-2; v_call: TRBV7-9; clone_size: -; cdr3_aa: CVSTLPGGDGYTF
j_call: TRBJ2-5; v_call: TRBV27; clone_size: -; cdr3_aa: CASSLRWGQSQETQYF
j_call: TRBJ2-3; v_call: TRBV7-9; clone_size: -; cdr3_aa: CASSSTRGFTTADTQYF
j_call: TRBJ2-1; v_call: TRBV20-1; clone_size: few; cdr3_aa: CSATSGTGAVNEQFF
j_call: TRBJ1-5; v_call: TRBV7-9; clone_size: -; cdr3_aa: CASSVDTQPQHF
j_call: TRBJ1-1; v_call: TRBV12-3/TRBV12-4; clone_size: many; cdr3_aa: CASSPSEGDTEAFF
j_call: TRBJ2-1; v_call: TRBV7-9; clone_size: -; cdr3_aa: CASTLLAGGFDEQFF
j_call: TRBJ1-1; v_call: TRBV7-9; clone_size: -; cdr3_aa: CASSVHDCGLGTEVFF
j_call: TRBJ2-1; v_call: TRBV24-1; clone_size: -; cdr3_aa: CATSDTPGQGKGEQFF
j_call: TRBJ1-1; v_call: TRBV4-1; clone_size: -; cdr3_aa: CASSQDTGLGKAFF
j_call: TRBJ2-3; v_call: TRBV7-9; clone_size: few; cdr3_aa: CASSPRGDRGPDTQYF
j_call: TRBJ1-1; v_call: TRBV5-5; clone_size: few; cdr3_aa: CASSLAWTGVVRSTEAFF
j_call: TRBJ2-1; v_call: TRBV25-1; clone_size: -; cdr3_aa: CASSEYQKRGRSYNEQFF
j_call: TRBJ1-5; v_call: TRBV19; clone_size: -; cdr3_aa: CASRSWDFPAALHDQPQHF
j_call: TRBJ2-7; v_call: TRBV28; clone_size: few; cdr3_aa: CASSPTGRSYEQYF
j_call: TRBJ2-7; v_call: TRBV29-1; clone_size: -; cdr3_aa: CSARDAEQYF
j_call: TRBJ2-2; v_call: TRBV23-1; clone_size: many; cdr3_aa: CASSQFALAVNTGELFF
j_call: TRBJ1-2; v_call: TRBV24-1; clone_size: few; cdr3_aa: CATSDPGTPYTF
j_call: TRBJ2-1; v_call: TRBV20-1; clone_size: -; cdr3_aa: CSARDGTTEQFF
j_call: TRBJ2-2; v_call: TRBV7-8; clone_size: -; cdr3_aa: CASSETGSGGGELFF
j_call: TRBJ2-1; v_call: TRBV12-3/TRBV12-4; clone_size: -; cdr3_aa: CASSELAGGTSNEQFF
j_call: TRBJ2-7; v_call: TRBV12-3/TRBV12-4; clone_size: few; cdr3_aa: CASSFRMDGTYEQYF
j_call: TRBJ1-5; v_call: TRBV12-3/TRBV12-4; clone_size: few; cdr3_aa: CASQVSGASNQPQHF
j_call: TRBJ2-1; v_call: TRBV5-1; clone_size: -; cdr3_aa: CASSLAAGSGFNEQFF
j_call: TRBJ1-1; v_call: TRBV20-1; clone_size: few; cdr3_aa: CSARDVQAMNTEAFF
j_call: TRBJ2-3; v_call: TRBV12-3/TRBV12-4; clone_size: -; cdr3_aa: CASSRLGLAGGPTDTQYF
j_call: TRBJ1-2; v_call: TRBV7-2; clone_size: many; cdr3_aa: CASSWVTSNYGYTF